These 11 T cell receptor beta chains share one sample of origin, sequenced in a study of CD8 T cells in Susac syndrome. With random hexamers, reverse transcription was performed on 0.5 to 1 ug of RNA. TCRdb processed the immunoSEQ multiplex PCR reads anew with MiXCR; each CDR3 protein has one entry. The sample yields some 120,000 distinct CDR3 sequences, approximately 96% seen once. The specimen was CD4+ T cells from PBMCs. These receptors were taken from a human donor in good health.

This clonotype showed up just once. The rearrangement uses TRBV28 and TRBJ2-7; no firm D call. Trimming took 5 bases from V and 3 from J, leaving 8 bases between them. The CDR3 covers 12 residues. From germline, CDR1 is MDHEN and CDR2 SYDVKM. The CDR3 sequence is CASSPPIYEQYF. In nucleotides, the CDR3 is TGTGCCAGCAGTCCTCCAATCTACGAGCAGTACTTC.

The chain links TRBV3-1 to TRBJ2-2; maybe TRBD2 (5 bases). The CDR3 contains 13 residues. Per germline, CDR1 LGHDT and CDR2 YNNKEL (reference sequence). V shed 2 bases and J shed 5 bases, with 6 bases lying between them. CDR3 sequence reads: CASSQRRTGELFF. Written as DNA, the CDR3 is TGTGCCAGCAGCCAAAGGAGGACCGGGGAGCTGTTTTTT.

The rearrangement joins TRBV20-1 to TRBJ1-1, with TRBD1 matching 7 bases. V shed 4 bases, J shed 4 bases, and the junction held 3 bases outside the gene matches. The germline gives CDR1 DFQATT, CDR2 SNEGSKA (reference sequence). The CDR3 spans 12 residues. CDR3 sequence: CSAIRGGTEAFF. CDR3 in DNA: TGCAGTGCTATCAGGGGGGGCACTGAAGCTTTCTTT.

The genes are TRBV6-1 and TRBJ2-5; TRBD2 might be the D (7 bases). CDR1 MNHNS and CDR2 SASEGT come from the germline V gene. V was cut by 6 bases and J by 1 base, with 12 bases left in between. This CDR3 region has 14 residues. The CDR3 loop is CASRERGGQETQYF. CDR3 in DNA: TGTGCCAGCAGAGAAAGGGGGGGCCAAGAGACCCAGTACTTC.

The chain combines TRBV29-1 with TRBJ1-2, with D hard to call. The CDR3 sequence is 12 residues long. The V gene lost 6 bases and the J gene lost 7 bases, with 15 bases spanning the gap. The germline V gene encodes CDR1 SQVTM and CDR2 ANQGSEA. For the CDR3, the DNA is TGCAGCGTCGAATCCAACGTCGTTGGCTACACCTTC. It specifies CSVESNVVGYTF.

Here the CDR3 reads CASTRTGPGDTEAFF. DNA of the CDR3: TGCGCCAGCACCCGGACCGGGCCGGGGGACACTGAAGCTTTCTTT. The chain combines TRBV5-1 with TRBJ1-1, with D possibly TRBD1 on 5 matching bases. This CDR3 comprises 15 residues. Trimming left V 6 bases short and J 3 bases short, with 18 bases between. The germline V gene has CDR1 SGHRS and CDR2 YFSETQ.

This clonotype was seen a handful of times. The J gene is TRBJ2-7, the V gene TRBV5-4; 7 nucleotides agree with TRBD2. The CDR3 runs to 15 residues. Trimming removed 2 bases from V and 0 bases from J; junction bases left unmatched: 5. Germline loops: CDR1 SGHNT, CDR2 YYREEE (reference sequence). The CDR3 loop reads CASSFGGSSSYEQYF. The CDR3 bases are TGTGCCAGCAGCTTTGGCGGGAGCAGCTCCTACGAGCAGTACTTC.

V is TRBV20-1 and J is TRBJ1-5, with 9 bases that match TRBD1. Germline V lookup: CDR1 DFQATT, CDR2 SNEGSKA (reference sequence). This CDR3 spans 13 amino acids. J lost 6 bases, V lost 6 bases, and 6 bases had no gene match. The DNA for the CDR3 is TGCAGTGCGACCGGGACAGGGATTCAGCCCCAGCATTTT. Translating gives CSATGTGIQPQHF.

The chain is built from TRBV12-3 or TRBV12-4 and TRBJ1-1, with D perhaps TRBD1 (5 bases). V was pared by 3 bases and J by 10 bases, with 9 bases between. The length of the CDR3 is 11 residues. CDR3 DNA: TGTGCCAGCAGTTTTGGGCAGGGAGCTTTCTTT. It codes for CASSFGQGAFF.

V and J are TRBV11-2 and TRBJ2-5; 8 nucleotides line up with TRBD1. In germline, CDR1 is SGHAT, CDR2 FQNNGV. The CDR3 is made up of 15 amino acids. Trimming removed 1 base from V and 5 bases from J; junction bases left unmatched: 6. CDR3 protein: CASSLVVTGVETQYF. The DNA of the CDR3 is TGTGCCAGCAGCTTAGTGGTGACAGGGGTTGAGACCCAGTACTTC.

The chain couples TRBV30 to TRBJ2-6; D possibly corresponds to TRBD1 (6 bases). The CDR3 runs to 15 residues. Trimming removed 5 bases at V and 0 bases at J, with 11 bases between. Per the germline V gene, CDR1 is GTSNPN and CDR2 is SVGIG (reference sequence). The CDR3 nucleotides read TGTGCCTGGGGGGGCGACGGCTCTGGGGCCAACGTCCTGACTTTC. Translated: CAWGGDGSGANVLTF. The full variable domain, completed using reference TRBV30 and TRBJ2-6, is SQTIHQWPATLVQPVGSPLSLECTVEGTSNPNLYWYRQAAGRGLQLLFYSVGIGQISSEVPQNLSASRPQDRQFILSSKKLLLSDSGFYLCAWGGDGSGANVLTFGAGSRLTVL.